The T cell receptor (beta chain) under discussion was sequenced for a study of human T cells and chemical hapten exposure. Using its own MiXCR run on the RACE reads, TCRdb lists one record per CDR3 protein. The table has more than 85,000 distinct CDR3 sequences, approximately 11% seen once. This clonotype occurred many times. Time point described: patch test 2, 6 weeks after DPC sensitization. Treatment meaning: therapeutic diphenylcyclopropenone sensitization with weekly scalp DPC. The CDR3 is 16 residues long. CDR1 SQVTM and CDR2 ANQGSEA come from the germline V gene. V was shortened by 0 bases and J by 2 bases, with 16 bases between the two germline ends.

The TCR sequence derives from a man in his forties with alopecia areata. Some clones in this sample may be carry-over from other donors' samples. The rearrangement links TRBV29-1 to TRBJ2-5, with D maybe TRBD2 (6 bases). This material consisted of whole blood, taken in connection with sensitization to the hapten diphenylcyclopropenone (DPC). The CDR3 nucleotides read TGCAGCGTTGAAGATTGGACTTCCCGGGGGCAAGAGACCCAGTACTTC. Translated, it gives CSVEDWTSRGQETQYF.